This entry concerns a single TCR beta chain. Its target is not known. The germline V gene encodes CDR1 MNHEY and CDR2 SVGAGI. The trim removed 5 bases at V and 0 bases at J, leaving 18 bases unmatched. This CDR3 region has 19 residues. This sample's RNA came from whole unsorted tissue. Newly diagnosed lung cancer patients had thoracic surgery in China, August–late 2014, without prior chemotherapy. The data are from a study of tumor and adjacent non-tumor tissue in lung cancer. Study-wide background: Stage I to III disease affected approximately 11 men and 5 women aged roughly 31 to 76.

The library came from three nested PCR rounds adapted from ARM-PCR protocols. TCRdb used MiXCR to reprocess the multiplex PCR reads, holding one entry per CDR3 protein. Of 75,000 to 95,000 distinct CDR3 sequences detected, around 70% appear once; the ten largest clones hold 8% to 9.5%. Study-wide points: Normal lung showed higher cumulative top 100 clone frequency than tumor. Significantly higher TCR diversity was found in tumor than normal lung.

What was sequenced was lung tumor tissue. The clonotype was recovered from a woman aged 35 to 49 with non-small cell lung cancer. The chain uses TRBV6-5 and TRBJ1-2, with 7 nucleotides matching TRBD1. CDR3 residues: CASSGGTASLDTSNYGYTF. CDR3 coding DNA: TGTGCCAGCAGTGGGGGGACAGCCTCCCTCGATACTTCTAACTATGGCTACACCTTC.